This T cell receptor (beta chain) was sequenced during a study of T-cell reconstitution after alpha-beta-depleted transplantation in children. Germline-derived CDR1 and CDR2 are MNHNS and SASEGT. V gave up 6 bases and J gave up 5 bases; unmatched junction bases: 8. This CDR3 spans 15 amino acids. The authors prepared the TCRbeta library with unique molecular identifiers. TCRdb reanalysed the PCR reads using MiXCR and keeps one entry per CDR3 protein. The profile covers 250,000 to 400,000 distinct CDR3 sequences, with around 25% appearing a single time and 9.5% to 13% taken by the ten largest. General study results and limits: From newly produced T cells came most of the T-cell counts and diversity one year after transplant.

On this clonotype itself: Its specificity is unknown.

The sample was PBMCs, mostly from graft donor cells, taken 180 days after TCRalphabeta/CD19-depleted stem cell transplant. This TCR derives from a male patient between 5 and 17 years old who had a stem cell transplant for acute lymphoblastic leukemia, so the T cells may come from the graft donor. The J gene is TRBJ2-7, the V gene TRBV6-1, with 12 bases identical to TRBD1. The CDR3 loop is CASSPVGTGGHEQYF. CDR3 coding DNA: TGTGCCAGCAGCCCTGTGGGGACAGGGGGCCACGAGCAGTACTTC.